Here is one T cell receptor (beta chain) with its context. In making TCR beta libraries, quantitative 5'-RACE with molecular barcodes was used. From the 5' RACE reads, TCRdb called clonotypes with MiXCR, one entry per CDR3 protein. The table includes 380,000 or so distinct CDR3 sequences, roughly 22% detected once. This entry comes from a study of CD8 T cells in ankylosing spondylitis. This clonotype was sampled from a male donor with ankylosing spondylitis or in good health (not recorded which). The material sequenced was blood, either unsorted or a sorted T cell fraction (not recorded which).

The CDR3 here is CAISERDREGYEQYF. The CDR3, as DNA: TGTGCCATCAGTGAGAGGGACAGGGAAGGATACGAGCAGTACTTC. This chain links TRBV10-3 with TRBJ2-7, with 9 nucleotides matching TRBD1. The junction had 6 bases not matched to a gene; V was cut back by 2 bases and J by 4 bases. Germline V lookup: CDR1 ENHRY, CDR2 SYGVKD. The CDR3 length is 15 residues.